What follows describes a single T cell receptor beta chain. The sort gate was single viable CD3+CD4+CD8-CD45RO+ cells for memory CD4+ T cells. Serum IgG to CMV pp150, pp28, p38 and p52 defined serostatus. Sequencing used immunoSEQ multiplex PCR; TCRdb keeps in-frame clones, though not all of them. The profile shows tens of thousands of clones, approximately 74% of them singletons. This sample was included in a study of memory CD4+ T cells and cytomegalovirus serostatus. CDR1 is SEHNR, CDR2 FQNEAQ, per germline (reference sequence). The CDR3 is 16 amino acids. V was cut by 0 bases and J by 6 bases, with 16 bases left in between.

The receptor comes from an adult in good health and CMV-seropositive. The sample taken for sequencing was memory CD4+ T cells from blood. This rearrangement joins TRBV7-9 to TRBJ2-3; D may be TRBD2 (6 bases). For the CDR3, the DNA is TGTGCCAGCAGCTTAGCTTTAGCGGCCCAATCGGATACGCAGTATTTT. Amino acids: CASSLALAAQSDTQYF.